This T cell receptor beta chain derives from a study of neurological immune-mediated disorders. Study-wide points: No CDR3 amino acid sequences were shared by expanded clones across subjects, suggesting private repertoires in all groups. It was HTLV-1-associated myelopathy that showed the most TCR clonal expansion, while multiple sclerosis showed the least, falling below healthy controls.

This clonotype was seen many times. What it binds is unknown. The team produced cDNA through 5'RACE using 10-nucleotide random UMIs. TCRdb ran MiXCR on the 5' RACE reads and lists one entry per CDR3 protein. The sample carries tens of thousands of distinct CDR3 sequences, 15% to 20% recorded once. Germline CDR1 and CDR2: KGHDR and SFDVKD. Trimming took 2 bases from V and 7 from J, leaving 10 bases between them. This CDR3 has 13 amino acids. V and J are TRBV24-1 and TRBJ1-2; D is ambiguous. The TCR comes from a middle-aged woman in good health. Sequenced input: PBMCs. CDR3 DNA: TGTGCCACCAGTGATTCCCTAGGCCGTGGCTACACCTTC. Encoded protein: CATSDSLGRGYTF.